These 29 T cell receptor beta chains originate from one sample sequenced in a study of early T cells in non-severe SARS-CoV-2 infection. TCRdb ran MiXCR on the 5' RACE reads and lists one entry per CDR3 protein. The data show approximately 69,000 distinct CDR3 sequences, over 9.5% seen once. The specimen was whole blood. Receptors originate from an adult who was a healthcare worker with PCR-confirmed SARS-CoV-2 infection or an uninfected control (not recorded which).

This clonotype was detected many times. The chain is built from TRBV18 and TRBJ1-1, with D perhaps TRBD1 (5 bases). The CDR3 extends over 15 amino acids. Trimming cost V 3 bases and J 0 bases, with 11 bases left between them. Germline CDR1 and CDR2: KGHSH and LQKENI. The CDR3 DNA sequence: TGTGCCAGCTCACCGACCGACAGTATGAACACTGAAGCTTTCTTT. Translated, it gives CASSPTDSMNTEAFF.

This chain joins TRBV6-6 and TRBJ1-5, with TRBD1 as a possible D gene (5 bases). The germline V gene has CDR1 MNHNY and CDR2 SVGAGI (reference sequence). The CDR3 consists of 16 residues. V was cut by 6 bases and J by 4 bases, with 19 bases left in between. For the CDR3, the DNA is TGTGCCAGCAGCCGGACGGGGGGGTCCGTAAATCAGCCCCAGCATTTT. This gives the protein CASSRTGGSVNQPQHF.

This clonotype was seen at least ten times. DNA of the CDR3: TGTGCCAGCAGTACAAGGACAGGATCCTACGAGCAGTACTTC. As protein: CASSTRTGSYEQYF. The rearrangement uses TRBV6-1 and TRBJ2-7, with TRBD1 matching over 7 bases. This CDR3 spans 14 amino acids. Trimming removed 5 bases from V and 1 base from J; junction bases left unmatched: 5. Germline V gene lookup returns CDR1 MNHNS and CDR2 SASEGT.

In its sample, this clonotype was seen a few times. This sequence joins TRBV4-3 and TRBJ1-2; D is ambiguous. The V gene lost 0 bases and the J gene lost 0 bases, with 17 bases spanning the gap. The CDR3 has 18 amino acids. Germline V gene sequence: CDR1 LGHNA, CDR2 YSLEER. The CDR3 region is CASSQDWSGLRPNYGYTF. The CDR3 DNA sequence: TGCGCCAGCAGCCAAGATTGGTCCGGACTTAGACCTAACTATGGCTACACCTTC.

This chain joins TRBV14 and TRBJ2-1, with 8 nucleotides matching TRBD2. V lost 1 base and J lost 4; bases outside the gene matches: 3. This CDR3 has 15 amino acids. CDR1 and CDR2 (germline): SGHDN, FVKESK. The CDR3 coding sequence is TGTGCCAGCAGCCAAGTAACGGGAGGGTACAATGAGCAGTTCTTC. Its translation is CASSQVTGGYNEQFF. The complete variable domain, with remaining parts taken from reference TRBV14 and TRBJ2-1, reads EAGVTQFPSHSVIEKGQTVTLRCDPISGHDNLYWYRRVMGKEIKFLLHFVKESKQDESGMPNNRFLAERTGGTYSTLKVQPAELEDSGVYFCASSQVTGGYNEQFFGPGTRLTVL.

This clonotype turned up a few times. The chain is built from TRBV13 and TRBJ2-1; 9 bases map to TRBD2. J was trimmed by 11 bases and V by 6 bases; bases with no gene match: 14. Germline V gives CDR1 PRHDT, CDR2 FYEKMQ (reference sequence). CDR3 length: 15 residues. DNA for the CDR3: TGTGCCAGCAGTTTCCGACTAGCGGCGGTCTCGAAGCAGTTCTTC. Protein product: CASSFRLAAVSKQFF. The full variable domain, with the rest looked up from reference TRBV13 and TRBJ2-1, is AAGVIQSPRHLIKEKRETATLKCYPIPRHDTVYWYQQGPGQDPQFLISFYEKMQSDKGSIPDRFSAQQFSDYHSELNMSSLELGDSALYFCASSFRLAAVSKQFFGPGTRLTVL.

This clonotype has at least ten counts. The chain is built from TRBV7-9 and TRBJ2-2; D ambiguous. Germline CDR1 is SEHNR and CDR2 is FQNEAQ (reference sequence). The ends were cut back, 1 base at V and 0 bases at J, with 3 bases in the middle. This CDR3 region has 14 residues. CDR3 region: CASSLEANTGELFF. The DNA for the CDR3 is TGTGCCAGCAGCTTAGAGGCGAACACCGGGGAGCTGTTTTTT.

This clonotype has just a few counts. The rearrangement uses TRBV20-1 and TRBJ2-1; 16 nucleotides line up with TRBD2. CDR1 DFQATT and CDR2 SNEGSKA come from the germline V gene (reference sequence). V lost 0 bases and J lost 12; bases outside the gene matches: 8. The CDR3 extends over 16 amino acids. CDR3 amino acids: CSARDTGTSGGARQFF. CDR3 coding DNA: TGCAGTGCTAGAGACACCGGGACTAGCGGGGGGGCTAGGCAGTTCTTC.

This clonotype was picked up a small number of times. The V call is TRBV30, the J call TRBJ2-3; TRBD2 aligns across 8 bases. Germline CDR1 GTSNPN, CDR2 SVGIG (reference sequence). The CDR3 has 13 amino acids. After removal of 5 bases from V and 2 bases from J, the junction contained 3 bases not matched to a gene. The CDR3: CAWVAGLTDTQYF. In nucleotides, the CDR3 is TGTGCCTGGGTAGCGGGACTCACAGATACGCAGTATTTT.

Regarding this clonotype: This could be a read error, since a much larger clone is one nucleotide away. This sequence joins TRBV7-6 and TRBJ1-1, with 7 positions matching TRBD1. The CDR3 runs 15 residues. Germline loops: CDR1 SGHVS, CDR2 FNYEAQ. The CDR3 region is CASSLSPGQNTVAFF. Here the CDR3 DNA reads TGTGCCAGCAGCTTATCGCCGGGACAGAACACTGTAGCTTTCTTT. The full variable domain, rest sourced from reference TRBV7-6 and TRBJ1-1, is GAGVSQSPRYKVTKRGQDVALRCDPISGHVSLYWYRQALGQGPEFLTYFNYEAQQDKSGLPNDRFSAERPEGSISTLTIQRTEQRDSAMYRCASSLSPGQNTVAFFGQGTRLTVV.

This clonotype has at least ten counts. The V and J genes are TRBV5-4 and TRBJ2-2; D might be TRBD1 (5 bases). V lost 0 bases, J lost 4 bases, and 7 bases lay in between. Germline V gene lookup returns CDR1 SGHNT and CDR2 YYREEE (reference sequence). The length of the CDR3 is 14 residues. This chain's CDR3 is CASSLGTRTGELFF. CDR3 DNA sequence: TGTGCCAGCAGCTTGGGGACACGCACCGGGGAGCTGTTTTTT.

This rearrangement joins TRBV12-3 or TRBV12-4 to TRBJ2-3; D is undetermined. Trimming cost V 7 bases and J 2 bases, with 10 bases left between them. The CDR3 extends over 13 amino acids. The CDR3 DNA sequence: TGTGCCAGCACCCTAGATTCCACAGATACGCAGTATTTT. It specifies CASTLDSTDTQYF.

This clonotype came up a few times. This chain uses TRBV24-1 with TRBJ2-5; the match to TRBD1 covers 7 bases. The CDR3 has 15 amino acids. Germline CDR1 KGHDR, CDR2 SFDVKD. After removal of 5 bases from V and 5 bases from J, the junction contained 10 bases not matched to a gene. The CDR3 sequence is CATSAPGTVGETQYF. CDR3 DNA sequence: TGTGCCACCAGTGCCCCCGGGACAGTCGGCGAGACCCAGTACTTC.

The chain uses TRBV29-1 and TRBJ2-7, with 10 bases matching TRBD1. Germline V CDR1 and CDR2: SQVTM, ANQGSEA. J was trimmed by 3 bases and V by 6 bases; bases with no gene match: 2. This CDR3 contains 12 residues. This chain's CDR3 is CSVGTGVYEQYF. DNA for the CDR3: TGCAGCGTCGGGACAGGGGTCTACGAGCAGTACTTC.

The chain has TRBV29-1 and TRBJ2-5, with D possibly TRBD1 on 6 matching bases. The V end was cut by 1 base, the J end by 5 bases, with 11 bases between. The CDR3 length is 13 residues. The germline CDR1 and CDR2 sequences are SQVTM and ANQGSEA. The CDR3 reads CSVEGGGEETQYF. The CDR3 nucleotides are TGCAGCGTTGAAGGAGGGGGTGAGGAGACCCAGTACTTC.

This sequence joins TRBV29-1 and TRBJ2-3, with D possibly TRBD2 on 6 matching bases. Germline V gene sequence: CDR1 SQVTM, CDR2 ANQGSEA. Trimming removed 7 bases at V and 2 bases at J, with 22 bases between. The CDR3 consists of 16 residues. The CDR3 loop reads CSGGRLGAEFTDTQYF. The CDR3 DNA is TGCAGCGGAGGACGACTAGGGGCTGAGTTCACAGATACGCAGTATTTT.

The gene calls are TRBV20-1 and TRBJ2-1; D is unresolved. Germline CDR1 DFQATT, CDR2 SNEGSKA (reference sequence). Trimming took off 1 base at V and 9 bases at J, with 4 bases between the two ends. CDR3 length: 10 residues. The CDR3 region is CSARVVEQFF. The DNA of the CDR3 is TGCAGTGCTAGAGTGGTTGAGCAGTTCTTC.

This clonotype occurred a few times. The chain carries TRBV6-5 and TRBJ2-1; TRBD2 aligns across 11 bases. Germline loops: CDR1 MNHEY, CDR2 SVGAGI. This CDR3 has 17 amino acids. After removal of 6 bases from V and 3 bases from J, the junction contained 10 bases not matched to a gene. The CDR3 DNA reads as TGTGCCAGCAGCATCCTAGCGGGGGGAGAGAACTACAATGAGCAGTTCTTC. Encoded protein: CASSILAGGENYNEQFF.

This clonotype was seen repeatedly, ten times or more. The chain has TRBV7-9 and TRBJ1-1, with D possibly matching TRBD1 (5 bases). V lost 5 bases to trimming and J lost 3 bases, with 22 bases between them. The CDR3 extends over 17 amino acids. Germline-derived CDR1 and CDR2 are SEHNR and FQNEAQ (reference sequence). The CDR3 bases are TGTGCCAGCAGCCGCTTCCCTCGACAGAGAAATTACACTGAAGCTTTCTTT. Residues: CASSRFPRQRNYTEAFF.

The rearrangement links TRBV29-1 to TRBJ2-4; D remains unclear. Germline V gene data show CDR1 as SQVTM and CDR2 as ANQGSEA. CDR3 size: 14 residues. Deletions cut 2 bases from V and 0 bases from J, with 8 bases between. The CDR3 sequence is CSVESVLAKNIQYF. The CDR3, as DNA: TGCAGCGTTGAAAGTGTACTAGCCAAAAACATTCAGTACTTC. Supplemented by reference TRBV29-1 and TRBJ2-4, the full variable domain reads SAVISQKPSRDICQRGTSLTIQCQVDSQVTMMFWYRQQPGQSLTLIATANQGSEATYESGFVIDKFPISRPNLTFSTLTVSNMSPEDSSIYLCSVESVLAKNIQYFGAGTRLSVL.

This sequence joins TRBV7-9 and TRBJ2-7, with 7 bases aligning to TRBD1. This CDR3 has 13 amino acids. CDR1 and CDR2 from the germline V gene are SEHNR and FQNEAQ (reference sequence). Trimming cost V 7 bases and J 3 bases; bases outside gene matches: 6. CDR3 loop: CASKLGQDYEQYF. The CDR3 coding sequence is TGTGCCAGCAAACTAGGACAGGACTACGAGCAGTACTTC. The complete variable domain, with remaining parts taken from reference TRBV7-9 and TRBJ2-7, reads DTGVSQNPRHKITKRGQNVTFRCDPISEHNRLYWYRQTLGQGPEFLTYFQNEAQLEKSRLLSDRFSAERPKGSFSTLEIQRTEQGDSAMYLCASKLGQDYEQYFGPGTRLTVT.

V gene TRBV3-1 combines with J gene TRBJ1-1, with D possibly matching TRBD1 (5 bases). This CDR3 is 17 amino acids long. Trimming stripped 3 bases from V and 0 bases from J, with 17 bases between. CDR1 and CDR2 from the germline V gene are LGHDT and YNNKEL (reference sequence). The CDR3 DNA reads as TGTGCCAGCAGCCACCTCATGGGCGCAGGGTTGAACACTGAAGCTTTCTTT. Its translation is CASSHLMGAGLNTEAFF.

About this clonotype: This could be a read error, since a much larger clone is one nucleotide away. V usage is TRBV7-9 and J usage is TRBJ2-7; no definite D call. This CDR3 is 15 amino acids long. The germline V gene encodes CDR1 SEHNR and CDR2 FQNEAQ (reference sequence). The CDR3 sequence: CARSSQGTTSHEQYF. The CDR3 nucleotides are TGTGCCCGCAGCTCCCAAGGCACCACGTCGCACGAGCAGTACTTC.

In this sample, this clonotype turned up many times. This rearrangement joins TRBV5-4 to TRBJ2-7; 8 positions agree with TRBD1. Germline CDR1 is SGHNT and CDR2 is YYREEE (reference sequence). J was trimmed by 6 bases and V by 0 bases; bases with no gene match: 11. This CDR3 contains 16 residues. The CDR3 region has the DNA TGTGCCAGCAGCTTGGAGTCCCAGAGGACAGGGCTCGAGCAGTACTTC. As protein: CASSLESQRTGLEQYF. The complete variable domain, with remaining parts taken from reference TRBV5-4 and TRBJ2-7, reads ETGVTQSPTHLIKTRGQQVTLRCSSQSGHNTVSWYQQALGQGPQFIFQYYREEENGRGNFPPRFSGLQFPNYSSELNVNALELDDSALYLCASSLESQRTGLEQYFGPGTRLTVT.

This clonotype was counted only a few times. The rearrangement uses TRBV7-8 and TRBJ2-2; 7 bases map to TRBD1. The CDR3 spans 15 residues. V gave up 0 bases and J gave up 5 bases; unmatched junction bases: 3. Germline V gene data show CDR1 as SGHVS and CDR2 as FQNEAQ. Here the CDR3 DNA reads TGTGCCAGCAGCTTAGCGTACAGGGGAACCGGGGAGCTGTTTTTT. Its protein is CASSLAYRGTGELFF.

This clonotype was seen at least ten times. CDR3 coding DNA: TGTGCCACCAGTGATCCGACTAGCGGACAATCGTATGAGCAGTTCTTC. Its translation: CATSDPTSGQSYEQFF. The rearrangement links TRBV24-1 to TRBJ2-1; TRBD2 aligns across 9 bases. Germline CDR1 is KGHDR and CDR2 is SFDVKD. The CDR3 has 16 amino acids. The V and J ends lost 3 bases and 8 bases, in that order; junction bases with no gene match: 10.

This clonotype has only a few counts. The rearrangement joins TRBV7-7 to TRBJ2-1; perhaps D is TRBD1 or TRBD2 (6 bases each). V gave up 5 bases and J gave up 5 bases, with 16 bases separating them. Looked up from germline, CDR1 is SSHAT and CDR2 is FNYEAQ (reference sequence). The CDR3 contains 15 residues. DNA for the CDR3: TGTGCCAGCAGCCCTGAAGGGGGGATCCACAATGAGCAGTTCTTC. It is translated as CASSPEGGIHNEQFF.

This clonotype came up a few times. The chain combines TRBV24-1 with TRBJ2-5; TRBD2 agrees at 10 bases. Per the germline V gene, CDR1 is KGHDR and CDR2 is SFDVKD. V lost 3 bases and J lost 4; bases outside the gene matches: 10. This CDR3 has 17 amino acids. CDR3: CATSDPGEPSGGETQYF. The CDR3 coding sequence is TGTGCCACCAGTGATCCGGGAGAACCTAGCGGGGGAGAGACCCAGTACTTC.

The rearrangement uses TRBV12-5 and TRBJ1-2, with D possibly being TRBD1 (5 bases). V lost 6 bases and J 2 bases, leaving 10 bases between the germline ends. Germline V CDR1 and CDR2: LGHNT, FRNRAP. The CDR3 extends over 13 amino acids. The CDR3 spells CASGQGTNYGYTF. In nucleotides, the CDR3 is TGTGCTAGTGGCCAAGGGACCAACTATGGCTACACCTTC.